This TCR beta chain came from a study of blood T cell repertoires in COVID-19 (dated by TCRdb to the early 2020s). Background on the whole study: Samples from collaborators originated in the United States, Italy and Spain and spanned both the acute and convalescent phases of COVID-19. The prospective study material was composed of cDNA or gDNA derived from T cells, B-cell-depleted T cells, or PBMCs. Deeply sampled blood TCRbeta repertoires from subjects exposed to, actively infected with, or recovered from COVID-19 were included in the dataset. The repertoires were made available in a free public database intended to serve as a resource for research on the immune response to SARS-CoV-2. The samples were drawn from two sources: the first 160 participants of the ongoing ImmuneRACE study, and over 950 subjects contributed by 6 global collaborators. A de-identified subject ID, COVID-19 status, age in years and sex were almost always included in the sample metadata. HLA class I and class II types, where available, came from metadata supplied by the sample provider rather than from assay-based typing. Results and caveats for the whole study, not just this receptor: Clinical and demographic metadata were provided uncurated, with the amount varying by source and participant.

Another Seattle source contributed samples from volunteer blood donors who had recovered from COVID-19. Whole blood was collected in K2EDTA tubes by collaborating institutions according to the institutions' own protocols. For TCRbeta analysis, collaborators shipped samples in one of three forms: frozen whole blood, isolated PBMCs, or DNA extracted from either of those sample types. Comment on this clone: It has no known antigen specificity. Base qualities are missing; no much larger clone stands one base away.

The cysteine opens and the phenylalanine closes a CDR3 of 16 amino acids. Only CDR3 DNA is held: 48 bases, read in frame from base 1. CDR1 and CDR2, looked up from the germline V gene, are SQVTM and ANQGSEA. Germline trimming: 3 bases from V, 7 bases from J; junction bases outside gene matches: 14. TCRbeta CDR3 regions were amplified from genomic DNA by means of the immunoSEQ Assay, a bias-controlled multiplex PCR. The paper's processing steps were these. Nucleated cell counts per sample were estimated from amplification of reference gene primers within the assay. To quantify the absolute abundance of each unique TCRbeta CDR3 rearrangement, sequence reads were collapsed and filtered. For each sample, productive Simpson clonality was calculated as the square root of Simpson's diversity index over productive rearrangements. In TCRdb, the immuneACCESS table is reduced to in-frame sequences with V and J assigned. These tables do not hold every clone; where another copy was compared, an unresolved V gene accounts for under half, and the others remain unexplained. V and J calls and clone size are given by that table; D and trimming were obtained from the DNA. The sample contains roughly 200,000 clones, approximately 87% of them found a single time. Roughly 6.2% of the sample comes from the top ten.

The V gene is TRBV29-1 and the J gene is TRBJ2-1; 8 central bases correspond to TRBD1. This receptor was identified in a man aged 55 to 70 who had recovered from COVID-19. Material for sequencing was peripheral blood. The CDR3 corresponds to CSVERLRGPGGNEQFF. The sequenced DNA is TGCAGCGTTGAGCGCCTCAGGGGGCCAGGAGGGAATGAGCAGTTCTTC.